Included here is one TCR beta chain sequence, with context. Its specificity is unknown. The sample is drawn from a study of blood T cell dynamics during melanoma immunotherapy. Whole-study findings and limits: Immune-effector CD8+ cells best matched cell-free DNA CDR3 sequences and were most clonal.

For sorted CD8+ subsets, all extracted DNA was loaded. Clones were sequenced by immunoSEQ multiplex PCR, and TCRdb holds only the in-frame ones, with some missing. The sample contains fewer than 300 clones, around 91% of which appear only once. The germline V gene encodes CDR1 MNHNS and CDR2 SASEGT. Trimming at V came to 2 bases and at J to 3 bases, leaving 6 bases not matched to a gene. This CDR3 is built from 17 residues. Time point specified: week 3, after first cycle of checkpoint inhibitor. This rearrangement joins TRBV6-1 to TRBJ2-2; 10 positions agree with TRBD2. The sequence came from a human donor with melanoma. This specimen was naive CD8+ T cells from blood, taken from a patient treated with checkpoint blockade. The CDR3 region has the DNA TGTGCCAGCAGTGAAAAGGGACTAGCGTCTTACACCGGGGAGCTGTTTTTT. Protein sequence: CASSEKGLASYTGELFF.